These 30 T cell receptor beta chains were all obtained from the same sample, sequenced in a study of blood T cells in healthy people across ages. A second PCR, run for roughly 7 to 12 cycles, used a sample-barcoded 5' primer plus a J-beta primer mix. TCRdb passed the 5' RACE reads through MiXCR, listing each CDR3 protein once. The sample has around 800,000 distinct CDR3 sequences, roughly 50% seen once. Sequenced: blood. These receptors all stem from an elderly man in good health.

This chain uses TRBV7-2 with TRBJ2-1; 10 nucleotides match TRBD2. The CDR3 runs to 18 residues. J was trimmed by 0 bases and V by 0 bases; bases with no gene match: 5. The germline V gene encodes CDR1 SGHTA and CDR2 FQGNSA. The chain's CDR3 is CASSLALASGSSYNEQFF. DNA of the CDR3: TGTGCCAGCAGCTTAGCGCTGGCTAGCGGGAGCTCCTACAATGAGCAGTTCTTC.

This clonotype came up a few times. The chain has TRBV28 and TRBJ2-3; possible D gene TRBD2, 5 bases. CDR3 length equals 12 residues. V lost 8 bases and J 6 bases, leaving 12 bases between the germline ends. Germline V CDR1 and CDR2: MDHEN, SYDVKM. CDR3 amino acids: CASEGPWDTQYF. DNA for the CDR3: TGTGCCAGCGAGGGCCCGTGGGATACGCAGTATTTT.

CDR3 in DNA: TGCAGTGCTAGAGAGGTGGGACGCACAAACTCCTACAATGAGCAGTTCTTC. It specifies CSAREVGRTNSYNEQFF. The J gene is TRBJ2-1, the V gene TRBV20-1; tentatively, D is TRBD1 or TRBD2 (5 bases each). With 0 bases removed from V and 0 bases from J, the gap between germline ends came to 15 bases. The CDR3 is made up of 17 amino acids. Germline loops: CDR1 DFQATT, CDR2 SNEGSKA (reference sequence).

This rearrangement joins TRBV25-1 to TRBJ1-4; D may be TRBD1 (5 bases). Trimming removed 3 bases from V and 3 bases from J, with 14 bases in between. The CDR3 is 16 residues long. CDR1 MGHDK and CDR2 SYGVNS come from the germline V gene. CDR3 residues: CASSDFMGPPNEKLFF. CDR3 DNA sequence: TGTGCCAGCAGTGACTTTATGGGGCCTCCTAATGAAAAACTGTTTTTT.

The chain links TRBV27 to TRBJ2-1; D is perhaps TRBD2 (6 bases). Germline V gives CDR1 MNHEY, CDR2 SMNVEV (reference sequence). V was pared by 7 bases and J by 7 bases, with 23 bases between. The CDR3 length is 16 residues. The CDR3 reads CASTRTGAGLGNEQFF. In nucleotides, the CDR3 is TGTGCCAGCACTCGAACCGGGGCGGGATTGGGAAATGAGCAGTTCTTC.

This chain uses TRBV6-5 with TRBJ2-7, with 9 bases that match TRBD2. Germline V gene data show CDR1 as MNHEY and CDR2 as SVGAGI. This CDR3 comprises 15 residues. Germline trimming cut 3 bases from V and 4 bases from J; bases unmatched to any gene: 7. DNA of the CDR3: TGTGCCAGCAGTTATGCCCTAGCGGGACAGTACGAGCAGTACTTC. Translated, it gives CASSYALAGQYEQYF.

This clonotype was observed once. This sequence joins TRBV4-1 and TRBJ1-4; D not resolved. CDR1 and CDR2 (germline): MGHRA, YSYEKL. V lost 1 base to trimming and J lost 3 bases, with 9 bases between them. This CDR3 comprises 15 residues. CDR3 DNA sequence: TGCGCCAGCAGCCAAGTGGCAGGTTCTAATGAAAAACTGTTTTTT. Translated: CASSQVAGSNEKLFF.

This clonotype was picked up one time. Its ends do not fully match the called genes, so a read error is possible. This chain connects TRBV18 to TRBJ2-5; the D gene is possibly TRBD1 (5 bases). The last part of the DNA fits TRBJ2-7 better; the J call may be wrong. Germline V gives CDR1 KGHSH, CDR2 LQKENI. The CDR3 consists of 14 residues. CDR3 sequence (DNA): TGTGGCAGCTCACCCAGAGGCAGGGCTGACGAGCAGTACTTC. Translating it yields CGSSPRGRADEQYF.

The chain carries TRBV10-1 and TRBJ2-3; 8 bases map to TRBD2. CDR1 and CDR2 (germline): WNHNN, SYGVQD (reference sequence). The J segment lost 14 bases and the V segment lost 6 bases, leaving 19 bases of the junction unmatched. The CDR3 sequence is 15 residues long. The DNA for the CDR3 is TGCGCCAGCAGCGCCAGACGGGAGGGTCACAGATACGCGTATTTT. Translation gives CASSARREGHRYAYF.

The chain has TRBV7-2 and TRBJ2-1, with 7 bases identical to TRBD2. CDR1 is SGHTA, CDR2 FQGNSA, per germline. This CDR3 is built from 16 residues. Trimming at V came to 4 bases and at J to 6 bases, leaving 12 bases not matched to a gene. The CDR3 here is CASSSPAGGRINEQFF. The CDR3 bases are TGTGCCAGCAGCTCCCCAGCGGGCGGGAGAATCAATGAGCAGTTCTTC.

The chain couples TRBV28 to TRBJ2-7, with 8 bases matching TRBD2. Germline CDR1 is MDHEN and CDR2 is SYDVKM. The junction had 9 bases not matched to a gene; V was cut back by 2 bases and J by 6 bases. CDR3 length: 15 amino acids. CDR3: CASSLEAGAGREQYF. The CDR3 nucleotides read TGTGCCAGCAGTTTAGAAGCGGGAGCCGGCCGCGAGCAGTACTTC.

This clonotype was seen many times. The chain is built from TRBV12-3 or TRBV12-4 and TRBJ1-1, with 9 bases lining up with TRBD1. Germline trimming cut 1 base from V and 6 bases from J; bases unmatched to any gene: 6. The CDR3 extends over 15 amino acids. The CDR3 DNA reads TGTGCCAGCAGTTTAGAAACAGGGGGCGCATCTGAAGCTTTCTTT. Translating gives CASSLETGGASEAFF.

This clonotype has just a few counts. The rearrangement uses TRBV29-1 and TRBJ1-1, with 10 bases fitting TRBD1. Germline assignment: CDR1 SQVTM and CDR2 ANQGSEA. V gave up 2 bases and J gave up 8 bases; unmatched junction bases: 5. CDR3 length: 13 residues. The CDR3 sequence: CSVEQGQGTEAFF. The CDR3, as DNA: TGCAGCGTTGAACAGGGACAGGGGACGGAAGCTTTCTTT.

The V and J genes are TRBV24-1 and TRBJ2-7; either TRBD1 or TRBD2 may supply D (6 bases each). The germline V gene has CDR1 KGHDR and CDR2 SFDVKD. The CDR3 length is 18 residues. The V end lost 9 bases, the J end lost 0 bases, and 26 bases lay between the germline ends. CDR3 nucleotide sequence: TGTGCCACCCAGGATAGGGGGGCCCGTAACCCGGGCTCCTACGAGCAGTACTTC. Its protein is CATQDRGARNPGSYEQYF.

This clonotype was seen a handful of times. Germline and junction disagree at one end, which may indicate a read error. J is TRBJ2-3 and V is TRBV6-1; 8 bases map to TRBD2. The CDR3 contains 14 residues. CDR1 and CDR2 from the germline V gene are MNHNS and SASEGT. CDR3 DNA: TGTGCCAGCAGTAAAGCGGGAGTTAGTAGATACGCGTATTTT. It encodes CASSKAGVSRYAYF.

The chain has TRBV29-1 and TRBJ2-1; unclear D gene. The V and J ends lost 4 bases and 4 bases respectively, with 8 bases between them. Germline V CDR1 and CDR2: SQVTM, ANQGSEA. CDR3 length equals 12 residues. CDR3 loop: CSVARTYNEQFF. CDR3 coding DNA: TGCAGCGTTGCCCGAACTTACAATGAGCAGTTCTTC.

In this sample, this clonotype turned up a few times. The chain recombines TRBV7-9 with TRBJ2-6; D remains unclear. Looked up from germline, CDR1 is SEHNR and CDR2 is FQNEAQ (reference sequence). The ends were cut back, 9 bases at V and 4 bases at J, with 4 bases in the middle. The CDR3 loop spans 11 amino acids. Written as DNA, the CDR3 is TGTGCCAGTGAAGGGGCCAACGTCCTGACTTTC. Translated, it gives CASEGANVLTF.

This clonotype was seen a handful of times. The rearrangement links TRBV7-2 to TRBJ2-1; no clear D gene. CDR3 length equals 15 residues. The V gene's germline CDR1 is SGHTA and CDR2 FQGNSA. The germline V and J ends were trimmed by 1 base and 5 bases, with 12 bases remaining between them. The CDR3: CASSLVLLSDNEQFF. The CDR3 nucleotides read TGTGCCAGCAGCTTAGTTCTGTTGAGCGACAATGAGCAGTTCTTC.

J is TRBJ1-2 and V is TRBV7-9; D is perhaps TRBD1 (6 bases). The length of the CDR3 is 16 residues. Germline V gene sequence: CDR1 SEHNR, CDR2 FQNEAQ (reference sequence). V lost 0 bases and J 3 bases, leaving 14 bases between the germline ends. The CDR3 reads CASSLAGHLIDYGYTF. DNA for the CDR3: TGTGCCAGCAGCTTAGCGGGACACCTAATCGACTATGGCTACACCTTC.

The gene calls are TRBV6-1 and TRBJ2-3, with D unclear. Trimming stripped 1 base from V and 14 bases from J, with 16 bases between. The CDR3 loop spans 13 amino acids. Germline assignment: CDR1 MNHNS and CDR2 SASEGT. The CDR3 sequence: CASSEVRAGYAYF. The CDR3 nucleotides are TGTGCCAGCAGTGAAGTTAGGGCTGGATACGCGTATTTT.

CDR3 sequence reads: CASSLRQGTQYF. DNA for the CDR3: TGTGCCAGCAGTTTACGACAGGGGACCCAGTACTTC. The genes are TRBV28 and TRBJ2-7; 7 nucleotides match TRBD1. With the DNA end fitting TRBJ2-5 better, the J assignment may be wrong. Germline CDR1 MDHEN, CDR2 SYDVKM. This CDR3 spans 12 amino acids.

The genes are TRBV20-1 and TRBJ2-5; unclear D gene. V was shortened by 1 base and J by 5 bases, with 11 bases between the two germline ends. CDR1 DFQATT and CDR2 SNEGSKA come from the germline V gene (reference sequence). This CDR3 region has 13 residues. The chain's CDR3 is CSARGVNKETQYF. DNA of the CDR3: TGCAGTGCTAGAGGGGTTAACAAGGAGACCCAGTACTTC.

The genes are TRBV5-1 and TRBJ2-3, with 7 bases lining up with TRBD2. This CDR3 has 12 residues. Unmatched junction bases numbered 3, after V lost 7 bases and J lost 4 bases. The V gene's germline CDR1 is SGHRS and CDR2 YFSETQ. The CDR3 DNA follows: TGCGCCAGCGGGAGGGAGTCAGATACGCAGTATTTT. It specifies CASGRESDTQYF.

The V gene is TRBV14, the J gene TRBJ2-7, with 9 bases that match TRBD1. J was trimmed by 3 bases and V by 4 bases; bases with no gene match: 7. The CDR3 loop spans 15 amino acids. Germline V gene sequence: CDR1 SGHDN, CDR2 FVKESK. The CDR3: CASSPIGTGNYEQYF. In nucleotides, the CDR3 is TGTGCCAGCAGCCCCATCGGGACAGGGAACTACGAGCAGTACTTC.

CDR3 in amino acids: CSATNRVSGANVLTF. In nucleotides, the CDR3 is TGCAGTGCCACAAACAGGGTTTCTGGGGCCAACGTCCTGACTTTC. The V call is TRBV20-1, the J call TRBJ2-6; weak D call: TRBD1 (6 bases). The CDR3 loop spans 15 amino acids. Trimming removed 6 bases from V and 1 base from J, with 13 bases in between. From germline, CDR1 is DFQATT and CDR2 SNEGSKA (reference sequence).

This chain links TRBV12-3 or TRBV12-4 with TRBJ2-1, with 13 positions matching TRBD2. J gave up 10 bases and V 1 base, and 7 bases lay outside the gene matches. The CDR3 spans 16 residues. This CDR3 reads CASSLGGTSGMAEQFF. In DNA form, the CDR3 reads TGTGCCAGCAGTTTAGGGGGGACTAGCGGGATGGCGGAGCAGTTCTTC.

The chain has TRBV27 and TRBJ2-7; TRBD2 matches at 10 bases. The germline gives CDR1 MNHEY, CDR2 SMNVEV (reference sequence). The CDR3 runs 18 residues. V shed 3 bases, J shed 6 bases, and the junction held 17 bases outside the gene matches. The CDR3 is CASSFSALAGPQTGEQYF. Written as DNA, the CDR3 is TGTGCCAGCAGTTTTTCTGCACTAGCGGGACCTCAGACCGGCGAGCAGTACTTC.

The CDR3 spells CSAPGAGVREQYF. The CDR3 bases are TGCAGTGCCCCGGGGGCGGGAGTGCGGGAGCAGTACTTC. V usage is TRBV20-1 and J usage is TRBJ2-4; D is possibly TRBD2 (7 bases). Looked up from germline, CDR1 is DFQATT and CDR2 is SNEGSKA (reference sequence). The CDR3 loop spans 13 amino acids. Trimming left V 6 bases short and J 13 bases short, with 22 bases between.

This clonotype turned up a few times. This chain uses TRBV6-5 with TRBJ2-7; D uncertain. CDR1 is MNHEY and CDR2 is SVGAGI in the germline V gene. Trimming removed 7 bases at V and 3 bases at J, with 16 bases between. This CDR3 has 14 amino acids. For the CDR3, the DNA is TGTGCCAGCACCCCATCGATAGGTTACTACGAGCAGTACTTC. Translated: CASTPSIGYYEQYF.

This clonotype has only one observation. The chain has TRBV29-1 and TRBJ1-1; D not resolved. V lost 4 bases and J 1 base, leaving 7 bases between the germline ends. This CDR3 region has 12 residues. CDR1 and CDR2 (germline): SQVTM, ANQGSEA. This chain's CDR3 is CSVVVGNTEAFF. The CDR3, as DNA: TGCAGCGTTGTTGTGGGGAACACTGAAGCTTTCTTT.